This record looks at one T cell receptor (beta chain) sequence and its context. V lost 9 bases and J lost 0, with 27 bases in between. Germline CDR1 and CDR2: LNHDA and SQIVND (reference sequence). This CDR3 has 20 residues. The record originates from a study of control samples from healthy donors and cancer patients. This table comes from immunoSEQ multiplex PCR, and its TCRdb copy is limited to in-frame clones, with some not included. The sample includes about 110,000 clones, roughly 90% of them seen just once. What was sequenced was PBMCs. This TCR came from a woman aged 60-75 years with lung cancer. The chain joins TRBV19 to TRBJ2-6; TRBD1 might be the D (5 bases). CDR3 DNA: TGTGCCAGCCAAAGTTGGGCTTATCAATTAGGGGTCTCTGGGGCCAACGTCCTGACTTTC. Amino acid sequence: CASQSWAYQLGVSGANVLTF.